Only one count was recorded for the clone carrying this TCR beta chain. Profiled with immunoSEQ multiplex PCR; TCRdb holds only in-frame clones, not every one. This sample carries about 250,000 clones, about 80% of them seen once, and the ten largest clones take 4.5% to 5%. This sample is drawn from a study of blood T cell repertoires in COVID-19. Study in general: Researchers got acute and convalescent COVID-19 samples from the United States, Italy and Spain. T cells, B-cell-depleted T cells, or PBMCs supplied cDNA or gDNA.

The germline gives CDR1 SGHRS, CDR2 YFSETQ. Trimming removed 4 bases at V and 1 base at J, with 12 bases between. The CDR3 runs to 15 residues. The source of this sequence is an elderly woman with active or convalescent COVID-19. The chain uses TRBV5-1 and TRBJ1-3; no firm D call. Sequenced sample: peripheral blood. Here the CDR3 DNA reads TGCGCCAGCAGCATGGACGGTACTTCTGGAAACACCATATATTTT. Translating it yields CASSMDGTSGNTIYF. The full variable domain, completed using reference TRBV5-1 and TRBJ1-3, is KAGVTQTPRYLIKTRGQQVTLSCSPISGHRSVSWYQQTPGQGLQFLFEYFSETQRNKGNFPGRFSGRQFSNSRSEMNVSTLELGDSALYLCASSMDGTSGNTIYFGEGSWLTVV.